Listed here are 9 T cell receptor beta chains from one sample, sequenced in a study of T cells in tuberculosis. Here immunoSEQ multiplex PCR was the method, and the copy in TCRdb shows in-frame clones only, minus some. Among some 10,000 clones listed, roughly 94% were seen once. Sequencing was done on a sample of PBMCs. The receptors were gathered from an adult with tuberculosis.

The chain recombines TRBV6-1 with TRBJ1-1, with TRBD1 matching over 9 bases. CDR3 length: 14 amino acids. J was trimmed by 2 bases and V by 6 bases; bases with no gene match: 4. Germline lookup yields CDR1 MNHNS and CDR2 SASEGT. The CDR3 spells CASRMGQGNTEAFF. CDR3 nucleotides: TGTGCCAGCAGGATGGGACAGGGCAACACTGAAGCTTTCTTT.

The chain recombines TRBV6-6 with TRBJ2-7; 8 nucleotides match TRBD2. V was clipped by 2 bases and J by 7 bases; unmatched bases: 10. Germline CDR1 and CDR2: MNHNY and SVGAGI (reference sequence). This CDR3 has 15 amino acids. The DNA of the CDR3 is TGTGCCAGCAGTTACCGTTCGGGGGGGCCGCTTGAGCAGTACTTC. Translating it yields CASSYRSGGPLEQYF.

J is TRBJ2-1 and V is TRBV2; 11 positions agree with TRBD2. Losses at the gene ends were 5 bases for V and 10 bases for J; bases not matched to a gene: 7. Per the germline V gene, CDR1 is SNHLY and CDR2 is FYNNEI. The length of the CDR3 is 14 residues. CDR3 DNA sequence: TGTGCCAGCAGTCTTCTCGTAGCGGGGGGGGAGCAGTTCTTC. Translation gives CASSLLVAGGEQFF.

V gene TRBV9 combines with J gene TRBJ1-3; TRBD1 is a possible D gene (5 bases). CDR1 SGDLS and CDR2 YYNGEE come from the germline V gene. This CDR3 region has 15 residues. V lost 4 bases and J 8 bases, leaving 19 bases between the germline ends. This chain's CDR3 is CASSSRTRPGDTIYF. CDR3 nucleotide sequence: TGTGCCAGCAGCTCCCGGACAAGGCCAGGAGACACCATATATTTT.

The chain couples TRBV5-1 to TRBJ2-5, with D maybe TRBD2 (6 bases). The CDR3 totals 14 residues. Trimming left V 4 bases short and J 3 bases short, with 13 bases between. The germline V gene has CDR1 SGHRS and CDR2 YFSETQ. CDR3 in DNA: TGCGCCAGCAGCCCGGATGGAGGGGAAGAGACCCAGTACTTC. Translating gives CASSPDGGEETQYF.

This clone turned up a few times. CDR3: CASSGQGGVYGYTF. The CDR3 DNA reads as TGTGCCAGCAGTGGACAGGGCGGCGTCTATGGCTACACCTTC. The rearrangement links TRBV6-1 to TRBJ1-2; 7 nucleotides agree with TRBD1. The CDR3 covers 14 residues. In germline, CDR1 is MNHNS, CDR2 SASEGT. Trimming cost V 4 bases and J 4 bases; bases outside gene matches: 6.

This rearrangement joins TRBV5-1 to TRBJ2-3; 7 bases fit TRBD2. Trimming cost V 7 bases and J 0 bases; bases outside gene matches: 5. This CDR3 has 14 residues. CDR1 and CDR2 (germline): SGHRS, YFSETQ. The CDR3 sequence is CASGPSGSTDTQYF. The CDR3 DNA reads TGCGCCAGCGGCCCTAGCGGTAGCACAGATACGCAGTATTTT. Variable domain in full (rest from reference TRBV5-1 and TRBJ2-3): KAGVTQTPRYLIKTRGQQVTLSCSPISGHRSVSWYQQTPGQGLQFLFEYFSETQRNKGNFPGRFSGRQFSNSRSEMNVSTLELGDSALYLCASGPSGSTDTQYFGPGTRLTVL.

The chain links TRBV6-5 to TRBJ1-2; D remains unclear. V gave up 9 bases and J gave up 3 bases, with 11 bases separating them. Germline V lookup: CDR1 MNHEY, CDR2 SVGAGI. CDR3 length: 12 amino acids. DNA of the CDR3: TGTGCCAGTAAGACACCTTACTATGGCTACACCTTC. Amino acid sequence: CASKTPYYGYTF.

V usage is TRBV18 and J usage is TRBJ2-5, with D possibly TRBD2 on 6 matching bases. CDR1 is KGHSH, CDR2 LQKENI, per germline. The CDR3 contains 17 residues. V lost 2 bases and J 5 bases, leaving 21 bases between the germline ends. Written as DNA, the CDR3 is TGTGCCAGCTCACCAAAAATAAGCGGGCAAAGGAGGGAGACCCAGTACTTC. It is translated as CASSPKISGQRRETQYF.